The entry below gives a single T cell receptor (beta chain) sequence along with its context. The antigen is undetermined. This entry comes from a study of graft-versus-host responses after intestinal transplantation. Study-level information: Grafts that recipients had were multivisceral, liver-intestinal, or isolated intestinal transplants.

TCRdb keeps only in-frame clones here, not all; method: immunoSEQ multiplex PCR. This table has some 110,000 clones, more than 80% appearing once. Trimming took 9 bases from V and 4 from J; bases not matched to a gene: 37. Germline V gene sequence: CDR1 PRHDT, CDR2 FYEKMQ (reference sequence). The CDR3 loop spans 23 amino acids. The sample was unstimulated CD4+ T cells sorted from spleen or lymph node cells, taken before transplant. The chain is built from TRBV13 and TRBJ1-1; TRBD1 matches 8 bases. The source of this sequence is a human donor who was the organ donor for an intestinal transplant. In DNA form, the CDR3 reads TGTGCCAGTCTCGCCCGAAAAAAGACAGGGACAGGCGACCGGGCCTCCGCCCGCACTGAAGCTTTCTTT. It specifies CASLARKKTGTGDRASARTEAFF.